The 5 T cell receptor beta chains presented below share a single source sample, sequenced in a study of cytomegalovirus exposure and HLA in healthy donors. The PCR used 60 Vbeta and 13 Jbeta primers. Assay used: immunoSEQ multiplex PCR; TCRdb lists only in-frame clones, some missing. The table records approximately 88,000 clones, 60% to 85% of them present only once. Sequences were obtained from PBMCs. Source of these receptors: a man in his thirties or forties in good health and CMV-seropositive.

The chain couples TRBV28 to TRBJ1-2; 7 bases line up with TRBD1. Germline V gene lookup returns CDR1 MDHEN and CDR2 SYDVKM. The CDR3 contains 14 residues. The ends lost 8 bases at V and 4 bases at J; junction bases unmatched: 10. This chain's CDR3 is CASLPGQAGYGYTF. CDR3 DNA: TGTGCCAGCCTTCCCGGACAGGCGGGCTATGGCTACACCTTC.

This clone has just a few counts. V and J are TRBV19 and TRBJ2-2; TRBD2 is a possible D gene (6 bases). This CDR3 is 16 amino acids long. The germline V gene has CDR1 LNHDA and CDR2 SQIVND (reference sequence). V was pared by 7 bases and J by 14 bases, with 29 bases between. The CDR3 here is CASTHLGGLPGWGLFF. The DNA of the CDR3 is TGTGCCAGTACCCACCTGGGGGGACTCCCAGGCTGGGGCCTGTTTTTT.

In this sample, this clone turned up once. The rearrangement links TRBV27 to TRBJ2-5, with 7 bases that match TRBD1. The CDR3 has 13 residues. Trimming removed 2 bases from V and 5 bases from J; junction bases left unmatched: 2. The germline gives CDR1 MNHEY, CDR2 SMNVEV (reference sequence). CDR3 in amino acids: CASSLKTGETQYF. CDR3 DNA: TGTGCCAGCAGTTTAAAGACAGGGGAGACCCAGTACTTC.

CDR3 region: CATSTGQPLIKPQHF. CDR3 DNA: TGTGCCACCAGCACTGGGCAGCCATTAATAAAGCCCCAGCATTTT. The V call is TRBV15, the J call TRBJ1-5, with D uncertain. Germline V lookup: CDR1 LNHNV, CDR2 YYDKDF (reference sequence). The germline V and J ends were trimmed by 4 bases and 8 bases, with 18 bases remaining between them. CDR3 length equals 15 residues.

CDR3 sequence (DNA): TGTGCCAGCGGGCAGGGAGGAAACCAAGAGACCCAGTACTTC. Its translation is CASGQGGNQETQYF. The gene calls are TRBV6-1 and TRBJ2-5; tentatively, D is TRBD2 (6 bases). The germline V gene has CDR1 MNHNS and CDR2 SASEGT. V was clipped by 8 bases and J by 0 bases, with 13 bases between them. The CDR3 is made up of 14 amino acids.